The 20 T cell receptor beta chains below come from one sample, sequenced in a study of T-cell reconstitution after alpha-beta-depleted transplantation in children. Preparation of the TCRbeta library was carried out with unique molecular identifiers. Each CDR3 protein is one row after TCRdb ran MiXCR on the PCR reads. The sample has about 640,000 distinct CDR3 sequences, approximately 17% seen once; the top ten hold approximately 1%. Here the sequenced sample was PBMCs from the stem cell graft donor, taken from the stem cell graft. The receptors come from a human donor who donated a stem cell graft to a child with acute myeloid leukemia.

There are many counts of this clonotype. The rearrangement uses TRBV29-1 and TRBJ2-5; D is unclear. There are 11 residues in the CDR3. Trimming shortened V by 6 bases and J by 1 base, and 6 bases separated the two germline ends. Germline values: CDR1 SQVTM, CDR2 ANQGSEA. The CDR3 loop is CSVLPQETQYF. CDR3 nucleotide sequence: TGCAGCGTCCTCCCCCAAGAGACCCAGTACTTC.

The chain employs TRBV12-3 or TRBV12-4 and TRBJ1-1; D is perhaps TRBD1 (6 bases). Trimming pared 6 bases from V and 3 bases from J, leaving 14 bases between. The CDR3 is 14 amino acids. CDR3 region: CASRVRDTHTEAFF. Written as DNA, the CDR3 is TGTGCCAGCAGGGTCCGGGACACTCACACTGAAGCTTTCTTT.

The chain is built from TRBV21-1 and TRBJ1-2; the D segment call TRBD1 is taken from the table without a DNA check. TRBV21-1 is recorded as a pseudogene. This CDR3 has 15 amino acids. The CDR3 nucleotides read TGTGCCAGCAGCGGTCCGGGACAGGGGGCTTATGGCTACACCTTC. Translating it yields CASSGPGQGAYGYTF.

Of note for this clonotype: A single base separates this from a much larger clone, so it may be a read error. CDR3 residues: CSARPSAANVLTF. The CDR3 DNA is TGCAGTGCTAGGCCATCTGCGGCCAACGTCCTGACTTTC. The gene calls are TRBV20-1 and TRBJ2-6; the D is unclear. Germline V lookup: CDR1 DFQATT, CDR2 SNEGSKA (reference sequence). The CDR3 loop spans 13 amino acids.

This clonotype was seen only a few times. The chain recombines TRBV24-1 with TRBJ2-1; D is possibly TRBD2 (6 bases). The V and J ends lost 5 bases and 8 bases respectively, with 21 bases between them. CDR3 length equals 16 residues. CDR1 KGHDR and CDR2 SFDVKD come from the germline V gene. Here the CDR3 DNA reads TGTGCCACCAGTGGGCACGGGACTCGCGACCCCGATGAGCAGTTCTTC. This sequence encodes CATSGHGTRDPDEQFF.

This chain connects TRBV7-2 to TRBJ2-2; D might be TRBD1 (6 bases). There are 16 residues in the CDR3. V shed 1 base and J shed 1 base, with 10 bases lying between them. CDR1 and CDR2 (germline): SGHTA, FQGNSA. CDR3 in DNA: TGTGCCAGCAGCTTAGAGGGCAGGGGGAACACCGGGGAGCTGTTTTTT. Amino acid sequence: CASSLEGRGNTGELFF. Looking up the rest from reference TRBV7-2 and TRBJ2-2 gives the full variable domain: GAGVSQSPSNKVTEKGKDVELRCDPISGHTALYWYRQSLGQGLEFLIYFQGNSAPDKSGLPSDRFSAERTGGSVSTLTIQRTQQEDSAVYLCASSLEGRGNTGELFFGEGSRLTVL.

The V call is TRBV5-1, the J call TRBJ1-5, with a possible D match to TRBD1 (6 bases). The CDR3 length is 14 residues. Germline V gene lookup returns CDR1 SGHRS and CDR2 YFSETQ. V was trimmed by 2 bases and J by 6 bases, leaving 12 bases between them. The CDR3 spells CASSFQGNGQPQHF. CDR3 nucleotide sequence: TGCGCCAGCAGCTTCCAGGGGAATGGTCAGCCCCAGCATTTT.

This chain links TRBV12-2 with TRBJ2-7; the table's D call, TRBD2, has no DNA check behind it. TRBV12-2 is a recognized pseudogene. CDR3 length: 16 amino acids. The CDR3 loop is CASRPSGGGPFYEQYV. CDR3 coding DNA: TGTGCAAGTCGTCCCTCTGGCGGGGGGCCTTTTTACGAGCAGTACGTC.

This clonotype was counted between two and nine times. The rearrangement uses TRBV20-1 and TRBJ1-6; perhaps TRBD1 as D (5 bases). The germline CDR1 and CDR2 sequences are DFQATT and SNEGSKA (reference sequence). V was shortened by 0 bases and J by 9 bases, with 18 bases between the two germline ends. This CDR3 spans 16 amino acids. The CDR3 loop reads CSARDWGRAVVSPLHF. CDR3 coding DNA: TGCAGTGCTAGAGATTGGGGCAGGGCGGTTGTTTCACCCCTCCACTTT.

There are a few counts of this clonotype. This chain connects TRBV6-1 to TRBJ2-7; TRBD2 might be the D (5 bases). V lost 6 bases and J lost 3, with 12 bases in between. The CDR3 totals 13 residues. Germline V gives CDR1 MNHNS, CDR2 SASEGT. The CDR3 is CASRDGGFYEQYV. DNA of the CDR3: TGTGCCAGCAGGGACGGAGGTTTCTACGAGCAGTACGTC.

This clonotype was seen more than once but under ten times. The J gene is TRBJ2-1, the V gene TRBV27, with 11 bases matching TRBD2. With 7 bases clipped from V and 4 bases from J, the junction kept 3 bases outside the gene matches. CDR3 length: 14 amino acids. Germline V gene data show CDR1 as MNHEY and CDR2 as SMNVEV (reference sequence). This chain's CDR3 is CASNRLAGYNEQFF. In nucleotides, the CDR3 is TGTGCCAGCAATCGACTAGCGGGATACAATGAGCAGTTCTTC.

This chain connects TRBV15 to TRBJ2-1; 11 bases are shared with TRBD2. J lost 5 bases, V lost 5 bases, and 8 bases had no gene match. CDR3 length equals 16 residues. CDR1 is LNHNV and CDR2 is YYDKDF in the germline V gene (reference sequence). The DNA for the CDR3 is TGTGCCACCAGCCCGAATCTAGCGGGGGGCCACAATGAGCAGTTCTTC. Its protein is CATSPNLAGGHNEQFF. The variable domain in full, completed from reference TRBV15 and TRBJ2-1, reads DAMVIQNPRYQVTQFGKPVTLSCSQTLNHNVMYWYQQKSSQAPKLLFHYYDKDFNNEADTPDNFQSRRPNTSFCFLDIRSPGLGDTAMYLCATSPNLAGGHNEQFFGPGTRLTVL.

Details on this clonotype: A read error may produce the germline difference seen at one junction end. The V gene is TRBV7-9, the J gene TRBJ1-1; no clear D. The germline gives CDR1 SEHNR, CDR2 FQNEAQ (reference sequence). The CDR3 sequence is 13 residues long. In DNA, the CDR3 is TGTGCCAGCAGCAGGGAGTTGAAGACTGAAGCTTTCTTT. Translating it yields CASSRELKTEAFF.

This clonotype came up many times. V and J are TRBV29-1 and TRBJ1-1; tentative D call: TRBD1 (5 bases). V lost 7 bases and J 6 bases, leaving 15 bases between the germline ends. The germline V gene encodes CDR1 SQVTM and CDR2 ANQGSEA. This CDR3 region has 12 residues. The CDR3 region has the DNA TGCAGCGCTCCGGGGGAACAGGCTGAAGCTTTCTTT. Protein sequence: CSAPGEQAEAFF. The entire variable domain, with the rest obtained from reference TRBV29-1 and TRBJ1-1, is as follows: SAVISQKPSRDICQRGTSLTIQCQVDSQVTMMFWYRQQPGQSLTLIATANQGSEATYESGFVIDKFPISRPNLTFSTLTVSNMSPEDSSIYLCSAPGEQAEAFFGQGTRLTVV.

This clonotype was counted a few times. The V and J genes are TRBV7-3 and TRBJ2-1, with D perhaps matching TRBD1 or TRBD2 (6 bases each). Trimming removed 5 bases from V and 6 bases from J, with 11 bases in between. CDR3 length equals 13 residues. Germline values: CDR1 SGHTA, CDR2 FQGTGA. This CDR3 is CASSPEGGNEQFF. CDR3 in DNA: TGTGCCAGCAGCCCCGAGGGGGGCAATGAGCAGTTCTTC. The full variable domain, rest sourced from reference TRBV7-3 and TRBJ2-1, is GAGVSQTPSNKVTEKGKYVELRCDPISGHTALYWYRQSLGQGPEFLIYFQGTGAADDSGLPNDRFFAVRPEGSVSTLKIQRTERGDSAVYLCASSPEGGNEQFFGPGTRLTVL.

The chain recombines TRBV28 with TRBJ2-5, with a possible D match to TRBD2 (5 bases). The CDR3 contains 13 residues. Germline V CDR1 and CDR2: MDHEN, SYDVKM. With 6 bases removed from V and 3 bases from J, the gap between germline ends came to 11 bases. In nucleotides, the CDR3 is TGTGCCAGCAGGCGTCCCGGGAAAGAGACCCAGTACTTC. It yields the protein CASRRPGKETQYF.

Many counts were recorded for this clonotype. V is TRBV28 and J is TRBJ2-7; 9 bases are a match to TRBD1. The CDR3 loop spans 15 amino acids. Trimming took 3 bases from V and 3 from J; bases not matched to a gene: 6. Per the germline V gene, CDR1 is MDHEN and CDR2 is SYDVKM. The CDR3 bases are TGTGCCAGCAGTTTCGGGACAGGGCTGAGCTACGAGCAGTACGTC. Translated, it gives CASSFGTGLSYEQYV.

There are many counts of this clonotype. The V and J genes are TRBV29-1 and TRBJ1-1; no firm D call. Germline CDR1 is SQVTM and CDR2 is ANQGSEA. The V end lost 1 base, the J end lost 1 base, and 4 bases lay between the germline ends. The CDR3 is 12 amino acids. The CDR3 region is CSVEVPNTEAFF. CDR3 nucleotides: TGCAGCGTTGAAGTACCGAACACTGAAGCTTTCTTT.

This clonotype occurred a few times. One junction end disagrees with the germline gene, perhaps due to a read error. This rearrangement joins TRBV20-1 to TRBJ2-6; D gene unclear. Germline V gene sequence: CDR1 DFQATT, CDR2 SNEGSKA (reference sequence). This CDR3 contains 18 residues. The CDR3 nucleotides read TGCTGTGCTAGAGATTTGTCCCGGACGGGCTCTGGGGCCAACGTCCTGACTTTC. It encodes CCARDLSRTGSGANVLTF.

The rearrangement joins TRBV7-9 to TRBJ2-5; D ambiguous. V lost 2 bases and J 5 bases, leaving 9 bases between the germline ends. The CDR3 is made up of 13 amino acids. Germline CDR1 is SEHNR and CDR2 is FQNEAQ (reference sequence). CDR3 sequence: CASSLYVGETQYF. The CDR3 coding sequence is TGTGCCAGCAGCTTATATGTCGGGGAGACCCAGTACTTC.